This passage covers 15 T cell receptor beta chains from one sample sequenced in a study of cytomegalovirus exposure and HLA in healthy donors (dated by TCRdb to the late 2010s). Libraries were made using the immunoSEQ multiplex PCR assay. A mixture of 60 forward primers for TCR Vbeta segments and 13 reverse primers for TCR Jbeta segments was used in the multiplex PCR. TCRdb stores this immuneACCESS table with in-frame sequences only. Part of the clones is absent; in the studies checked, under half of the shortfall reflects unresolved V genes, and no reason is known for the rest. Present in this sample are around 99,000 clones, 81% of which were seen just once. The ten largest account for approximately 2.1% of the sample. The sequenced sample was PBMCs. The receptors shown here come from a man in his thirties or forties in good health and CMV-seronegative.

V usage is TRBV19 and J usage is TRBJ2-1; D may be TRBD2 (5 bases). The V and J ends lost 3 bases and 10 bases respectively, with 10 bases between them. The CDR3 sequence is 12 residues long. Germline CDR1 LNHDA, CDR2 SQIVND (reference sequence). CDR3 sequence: CASSIPGLEQFF. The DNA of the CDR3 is TGTGCCAGTAGTATTCCCGGACTCGAGCAGTTCTTC.

CDR3 protein: CASSPGWAAGSYEQYF. The CDR3 DNA sequence: TGTGCCAGCAGCCCCGGCTGGGCAGCGGGGAGCTACGAGCAGTACTTC. The gene calls are TRBV9 and TRBJ2-7; TRBD2 matches 7 bases. This CDR3 comprises 16 residues. With 4 bases clipped from V and 3 bases from J, the junction kept 13 bases outside the gene matches. From germline, CDR1 is SGDLS and CDR2 YYNGEE.

The CDR3 region has the DNA TGCGCCAGCAGCCAAGTGCTAGCGGGGGGCTACGAGCAGTACTTC. It encodes CASSQVLAGGYEQYF. This chain joins TRBV4-1 and TRBJ2-7; 11 nucleotides line up with TRBD2. Germline CDR1 is MGHRA and CDR2 is YSYEKL. The CDR3 covers 15 residues. The trim removed 1 base at V and 3 bases at J, leaving 2 bases unmatched.

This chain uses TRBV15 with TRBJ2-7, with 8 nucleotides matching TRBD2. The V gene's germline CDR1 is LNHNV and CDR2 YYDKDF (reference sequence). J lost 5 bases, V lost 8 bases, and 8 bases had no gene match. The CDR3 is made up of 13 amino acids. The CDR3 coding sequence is TGTGCCACCTCCGGCCGCGGGAGGCACGAGCAGTACTTC. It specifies CATSGRGRHEQYF.

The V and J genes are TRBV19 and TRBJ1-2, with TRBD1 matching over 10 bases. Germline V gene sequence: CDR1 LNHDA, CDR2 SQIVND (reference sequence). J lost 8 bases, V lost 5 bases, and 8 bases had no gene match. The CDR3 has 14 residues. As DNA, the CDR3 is TGTGCCAGTAGTCTGACAGGGGGCTTAGGCGGCTACACCTTC. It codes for CASSLTGGLGGYTF.

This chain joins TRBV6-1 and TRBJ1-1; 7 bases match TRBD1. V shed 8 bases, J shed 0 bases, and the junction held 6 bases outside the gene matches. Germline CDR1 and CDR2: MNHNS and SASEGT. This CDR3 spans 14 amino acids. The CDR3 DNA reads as TGTGCCAGCTCGCGGGGACAGTTGAACACTGAAGCTTTCTTT. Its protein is CASSRGQLNTEAFF.

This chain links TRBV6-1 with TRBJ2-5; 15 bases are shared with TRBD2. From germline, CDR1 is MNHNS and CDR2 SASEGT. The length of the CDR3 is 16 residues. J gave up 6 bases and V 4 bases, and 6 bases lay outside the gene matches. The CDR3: CASSVWTSGREKTQYF. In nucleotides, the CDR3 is TGTGCCAGCAGTGTTTGGACTAGCGGGAGGGAAAAGACCCAGTACTTC.

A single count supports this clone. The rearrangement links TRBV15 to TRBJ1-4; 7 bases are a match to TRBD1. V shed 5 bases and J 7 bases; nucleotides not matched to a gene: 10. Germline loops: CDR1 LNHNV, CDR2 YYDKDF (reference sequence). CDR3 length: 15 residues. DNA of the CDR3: TGTGCCACCAGCCCTAGGGGGCGGGTTGTTGAAAAACTGTTTTTT. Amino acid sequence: CATSPRGRVVEKLFF.

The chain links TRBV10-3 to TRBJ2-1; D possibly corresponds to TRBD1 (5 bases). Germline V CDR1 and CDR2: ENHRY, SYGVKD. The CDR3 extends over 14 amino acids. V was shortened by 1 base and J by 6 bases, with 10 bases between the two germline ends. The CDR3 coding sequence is TGTGCCATCAGTGAGTTAGACAGTTCCAATGAGCAGTTCTTC. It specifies CAISELDSSNEQFF.

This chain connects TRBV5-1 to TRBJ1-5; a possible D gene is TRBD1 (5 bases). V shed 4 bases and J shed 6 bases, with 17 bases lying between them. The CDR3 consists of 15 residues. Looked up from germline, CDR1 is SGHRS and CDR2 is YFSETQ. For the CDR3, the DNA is TGCGCCAGCAGCCCGGGCGGGGGAGGAGGTCAGCCCCAGCATTTT. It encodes CASSPGGGGGQPQHF.

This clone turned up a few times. CDR3 in amino acids: CASSEAASDSTDTQYF. Here the CDR3 DNA reads TGCGCCAGCAGTGAGGCGGCTAGCGATAGCACAGATACGCAGTATTTT. The chain links TRBV10-1 to TRBJ2-3, with D possibly matching TRBD2 (6 bases). Germline CDR1 reads WNHNN; CDR2 reads SYGVQD (reference sequence). Trimming stripped 2 bases from V and 0 bases from J, with 12 bases between. The CDR3 consists of 16 residues.

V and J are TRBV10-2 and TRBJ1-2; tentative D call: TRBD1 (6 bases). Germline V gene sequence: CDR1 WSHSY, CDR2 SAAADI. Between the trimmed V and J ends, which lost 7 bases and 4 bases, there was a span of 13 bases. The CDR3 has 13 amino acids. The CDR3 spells CASTQGSGYGYTF. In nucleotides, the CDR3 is TGCGCCAGCACACAGGGTTCTGGCTATGGCTACACCTTC.

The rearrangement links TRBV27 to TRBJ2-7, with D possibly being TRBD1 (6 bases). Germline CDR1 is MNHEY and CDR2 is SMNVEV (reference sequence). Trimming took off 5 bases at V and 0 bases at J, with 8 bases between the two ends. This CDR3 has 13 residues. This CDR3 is CASSRGGSYEQYF. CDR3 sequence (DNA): TGTGCCAGCAGTCGAGGGGGCTCCTACGAGCAGTACTTC.

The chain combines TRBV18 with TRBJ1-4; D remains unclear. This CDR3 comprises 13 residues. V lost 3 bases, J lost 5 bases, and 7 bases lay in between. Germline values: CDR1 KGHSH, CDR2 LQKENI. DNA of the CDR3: TGTGCCAGCTCACCTGGGCAAAATGAAAAACTGTTTTTT. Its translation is CASSPGQNEKLFF.

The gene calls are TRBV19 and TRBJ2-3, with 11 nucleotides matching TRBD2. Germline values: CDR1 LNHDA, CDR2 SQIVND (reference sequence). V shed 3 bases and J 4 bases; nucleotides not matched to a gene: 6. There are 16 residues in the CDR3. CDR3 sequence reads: CASSMGSGGVSDTQYF. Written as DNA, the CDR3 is TGTGCCAGTAGTATGGGTAGCGGGGGGGTATCAGATACGCAGTATTTT.